What follows describes a single T cell receptor (beta chain). The data were obtained in a study of blood T cell repertoires in COVID-19. V trimming: 3 bases; J trimming: 9 bases; junction bases outside the gene matches: 7. This CDR3 spans 13 amino acids. CDR1 and CDR2 from the germline V gene are SQVTM and ANQGSEA. The study assigned cohorts using participant-reported clinical history. Using immunoSEQ multiplex PCR, the repertoire was profiled, and TCRdb retains in-frame clones only, with some absent. The sample shows 380,000 or so clones, nearly 90% of them seen only once. J is TRBJ2-1 and V is TRBV29-1, with TRBD2 identical over 8 bases. The TCR originated in a woman aged 40 to 55 with acute COVID-19. Sequenced input: PBMCs or T cells enriched from blood (not recorded which). The CDR3 nucleotides read TGCAGCGTTGACGGGGGGGCTGCGAGTGAGCAGTTCTTC. Translation gives CSVDGGAASEQFF.